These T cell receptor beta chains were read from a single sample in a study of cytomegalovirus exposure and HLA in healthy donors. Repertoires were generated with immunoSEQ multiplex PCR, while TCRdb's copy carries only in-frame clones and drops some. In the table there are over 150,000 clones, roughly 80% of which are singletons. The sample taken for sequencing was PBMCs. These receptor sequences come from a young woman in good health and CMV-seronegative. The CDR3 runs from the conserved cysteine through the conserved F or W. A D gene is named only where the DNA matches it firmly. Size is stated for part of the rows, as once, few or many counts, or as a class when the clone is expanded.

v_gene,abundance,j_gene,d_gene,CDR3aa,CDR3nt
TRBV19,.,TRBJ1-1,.,CASSILIEAPEAFF,TGTGCCAGTAGTATTTTGATCGAGGCCCCTGAAGCTTTCTTT
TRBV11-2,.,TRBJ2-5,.,CASSPNSRVTATQYF,TGTGCCAGCAGCCCAAACTCCAGGGTGACGGCGACCCAGTACTTC
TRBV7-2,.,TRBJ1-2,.,CASSLVSWAGYGYTF,TGTGCCAGCAGCTTAGTGTCTTGGGCCGGCTATGGCTACACCTTC
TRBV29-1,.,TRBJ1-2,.,CSVGGVFGYPF,TGCAGCGTTGGGGGGGTATTTGGCTACCCCTTC
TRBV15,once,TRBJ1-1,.,CATSRDKGMGTEAFF,TGTGCCACCAGCAGAGATAAGGGGATGGGCACTGAAGCTTTCTTT
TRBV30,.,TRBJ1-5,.,CAWSVLGNQPQHF,TGTGCCTGGAGTGTACTGGGCAATCAGCCCCAGCATTTT
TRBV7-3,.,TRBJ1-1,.,CASSSGVFTEAFF,TGTGCCAGCAGCTCTGGAGTGTTCACTGAAGCTTTCTTT
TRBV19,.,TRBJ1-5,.,CARAKGGEWSNQPQHF,TGTGCCAGAGCCAAAGGAGGAGAGTGGAGCAATCAGCCCCAGCATTTT
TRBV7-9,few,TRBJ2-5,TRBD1,CSSTISRGQGSEETQYF,TGTTCCAGCACCATCTCGAGGGGGCAGGGGAGCGAGGAGACCCAGTACTTC
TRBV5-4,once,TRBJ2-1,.,CASSPAGAYNEQFF,TGTGCCAGCAGCCCAGCCGGGGCCTACAATGAGCAGTTCTTC
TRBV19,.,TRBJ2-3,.,CASSPRLTRTDTQYF,TGTGCCAGTAGTCCCCGCCTTACTCGCACAGATACGCAGTATTTT
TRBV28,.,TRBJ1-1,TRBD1,CASSTGGDTEAFF,TGTGCCAGCAGTACAGGGGGAGACACTGAAGCTTTCTTT
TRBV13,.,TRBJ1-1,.,CASSLVGVSAEAFF,TGTGCCAGCAGCTTAGTCGGGGTGAGCGCTGAAGCTTTCTTT
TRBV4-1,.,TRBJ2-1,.,CASSQIRANEQFF,TGCGCCAGCAGCCAAATCAGGGCCAATGAGCAGTTCTTC
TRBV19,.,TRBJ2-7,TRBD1,CASSPGTDYEQYF,TGTGCCAGTAGCCCCGGGACAGACTACGAGCAGTACTTC
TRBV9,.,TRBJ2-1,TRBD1,CASSVEDRGSYNEQFF,TGTGCCAGCAGCGTAGAGGACAGGGGGTCCTACAATGAGCAGTTCTTC
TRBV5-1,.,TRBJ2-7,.,CASSLGGTVSYEQYF,TGCGCCAGCAGCTTGGGCGGGACGGTTAGCTACGAGCAGTACTTC
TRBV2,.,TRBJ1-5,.,CATSRAGAGNQPQHF,TGTGCCACCTCCCGTGCGGGTGCGGGCAATCAGCCCCAGCATTTT
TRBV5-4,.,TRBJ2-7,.,CASSDGTRGGSYEQYF,TGTGCCAGCAGCGACGGCACCAGAGGTGGCTCCTACGAGCAGTACTTC
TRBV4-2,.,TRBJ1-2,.,CASSQPLADSPYGYTF,TGTGCCAGCAGCCAACCCCTCGCGGACAGCCCCTATGGCTACACCTTC
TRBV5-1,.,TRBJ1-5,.,CASKHSSNQPQHF,TGCGCCAGCAAGCACAGTAGCAATCAGCCCCAGCATTTT
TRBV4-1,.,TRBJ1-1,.,CASREGSSGKAFF,TGCGCCAGCAGAGAAGGAAGTTCGGGGAAAGCTTTCTTT